Listed below are T cell receptor beta chains from one sample, sequenced in a study of beta chain features in type 1 diabetes. Method: immunoSEQ multiplex PCR; TCRdb's copy keeps in-frame clones and lacks some. The sample has about 270,000 clones, around an eighth seen once; the top ten hold roughly 0.028%. Sample: naive CD4+ T cells from blood. Every receptor here comes from a woman aged 40 to 50 in good health. CDR3s include the opening cysteine and the closing phenylalanine or tryptophan. The D gene is left open where the match is weak. Only some rows state a clone size, as once, few, many or a class for expanded clones.

j_gene | abundance | v_gene | d_gene | CDR3aa | CDR3nt
TRBJ2-1 | few | TRBV2 | TRBD1 | CASRDRGGSYNEQFF | TGTGCCAGCAGAGACAGGGGGGGATCTTACAATGAGCAGTTCTTC
TRBJ2-7 | few | TRBV6-1 | . | CASMGGSAYEQYF | TGTGCCAGCATGGGAGGTAGTGCCTACGAGCAGTACTTC
TRBJ2-7 | . | TRBV19 | TRBD2 | CASSPGGSYEQYF | TGTGCCAGTAGTCCGGGGGGTTCCTACGAGCAGTACTTC
TRBJ2-1 | . | TRBV5-1 | TRBD2 | CASSLGGTSVNEQFF | TGCGCCAGCAGCTTGGGTGGGACTAGTGTTAATGAGCAGTTCTTC
TRBJ2-1 | . | TRBV6-5 | TRBD1 | CASELRGLGGNEQFF | TGTGCCAGCGAACTCAGGGGGCTCGGGGGCAATGAGCAGTTCTTC
TRBJ2-2 | . | TRBV5-4 | . | CASSLVVWTLITGELFF | TGTGCCAGCAGCTTGGTTGTGTGGACACTAATCACCGGGGAGCTGTTTTTT
TRBJ1-1 | . | TRBV6-4 | . | CASRSDMNTEAFF | TGTGCCAGCAGATCAGACATGAACACTGAAGCTTTCTTT
TRBJ2-3 | few | TRBV19 | . | CASSMLGAGTDTQYF | TGTGCCAGTAGTATGTTGGGGGCCGGCACAGATACGCAGTATTTT
TRBJ1-6 | . | TRBV10-3 | . | CAISETDSPNSPLHF | TGTGCCATCAGTGAGACTGACAGTCCTAATTCACCCCTCCACTTT
TRBJ2-3 | . | TRBV6-1 | . | CASRDPGADTQYF | TGTGCCAGCAGAGACCCAGGGGCAGATACGCAGTATTTT
TRBJ1-1 | . | TRBV9 | . | CASSVGQMNTEAFF | TGTGCCAGCAGCGTAGGCCAGATGAACACTGAAGCTTTCTTT
TRBJ1-4 | . | TRBV5-4 | . | CASSFSITGHDEKLFF | TGTGCCAGCAGCTTTTCGATCACAGGTCATGATGAAAAACTGTTTTTT
TRBJ2-3 | . | TRBV14 | . | CASSQDFGLSSGTDTQYF | TGTGCCAGCAGCCAAGATTTTGGACTGAGTAGCGGCACAGATACGCAGTATTTT
TRBJ1-6 | once | TRBV9 | . | CASSRRTGNSPLHF | TGTGCCAGCAGCCGGAGGACGGGGAATTCACCCCTCCACTTT
TRBJ1-5 | few | TRBV19 | . | CASHQGGYSNQPQHF | TGTGCCAGCCACCAGGGAGGATATAGCAATCAGCCCCAGCATTTT
TRBJ2-5 | few | TRBV10-3 | TRBD2 | CAISGGRAAVNQETQYF | TGTGCCATCAGTGGGGGGAGGGCAGCCGTCAACCAAGAGACCCAGTACTTC
TRBJ2-3 | few | TRBV7-9 | TRBD2 | CASSQGQGGTDTQYF | TGTGCCAGCAGCCAAGGGCAGGGAGGGACAGATACGCAGTATTTT
TRBJ1-5 | few | TRBV11-2 | . | CASSLEQGSNQPQHF | TGTGCCAGCAGCTTAGAACAGGGAAGCAATCAGCCCCAGCATTTT
TRBJ1-2 | . | TRBV11-2 | . | CASSGRTVNSNYGYTF | TGTGCCAGCAGCGGAAGGACAGTGAATTCTAACTATGGCTACACCTTC
TRBJ2-3 | few | TRBV7-2 | . | CASSLGYPGPGTDTQYF | TGTGCCAGCAGCTTAGGGTATCCAGGGCCGGGCACAGATACGCAGTATTTT
TRBJ2-3 | . | TRBV19 | TRBD2 | CASRSGGIDTQYF | TGTGCCAGTAGAAGCGGGGGAATAGATACGCAGTATTTT
TRBJ2-1 | few | TRBV6-4 | TRBD2 | CASSDSGGSNEQFF | TGTGCCAGCAGTGACTCGGGGGGGTCCAATGAGCAGTTCTTC
TRBJ1-6 | . | TRBV5-6 | . | CASSLEAGSYNSPLHF | TGTGCCAGCAGCCTGGAAGCAGGCTCCTATAATTCACCCCTCCACTTT
TRBJ1-2 | . | TRBV15 | TRBD1 | CATSTQQGAHYGYTF | TGTGCCACCAGCACCCAACAGGGGGCTCACTATGGCTACACCTTC
TRBJ1-5 | . | TRBV5-1 | . | CASSFEGVGQPQHF | TGCGCCAGCAGCTTCGAGGGGGTCGGGCAGCCCCAGCATTTT
TRBJ1-1 | . | TRBV13 | . | CASSLGGGRGLSTEAFF | TGTGCCAGCAGCTTAGGCGGTGGGCGGGGCTTGAGCACTGAAGCTTTCTTT
TRBJ2-1 | . | TRBV2 | . | CASIQGTYNEQFF | TGTGCCAGCATACAGGGAACCTACAATGAGCAGTTCTTC
TRBJ1-5 | few | TRBV19 | TRBD1 | CASSTDRGGQPQHF | TGTGCCAGTAGTACGGACAGGGGCGGTCAGCCCCAGCATTTT
TRBJ1-1 | once | TRBV6-6 | . | CASSYQGGILPTEAFF | TGTGCCAGCAGTTATCAGGGTGGTATACTGCCCACTGAAGCTTTCTTT
TRBJ1-2 | few | TRBV9 | . | CALFHFKPMQGNGYTF | TGTGCCCTTTTCCACTTCAAACCCATGCAGGGGAATGGCTACACCTTC
TRBJ2-7 | . | TRBV7-2 | . | CASSPLAQRSSYEQYF | TGTGCCAGCAGCCCTTTAGCGCAAAGGAGCTCCTACGAGCAGTACTTC
TRBJ1-4 | . | TRBV2 | TRBD1 | CASSAGQGNEKLFF | TGTGCCAGCAGTGCCGGACAGGGCAATGAAAAACTGTTTTTT
TRBJ1-2 | . | TRBV2 | TRBD1 | CASSATATGVVDGYTF | TGTGCCAGCAGTGCCACTGCGACAGGGGTGGTGGATGGCTACACCTTC
TRBJ2-7 | . | TRBV5-4 | TRBD1 | CASSLTGGYEQYF | TGTGCCAGCAGCCTAACAGGGGGATACGAGCAGTACTTC
TRBJ1-1 | few | TRBV5-1 | TRBD1 | CASSLNGQGITEAFF | TGCGCCAGCAGCTTGAATGGACAGGGGATAACTGAAGCTTTCTTT